This T cell receptor beta chain stems from a study of blood T cells in healthy people across ages. Study-level points and caveats: When set beside aged donors, long-lived donors presented more naive CD4+ cells and higher diversity. A roughly linear fall in TCR beta diversity per million T cells was seen with increasing age.

This clonotype was found a few times. Its target is not known. Primers used in a second PCR of roughly 6 to 11 cycles were a sample-barcoded 5' primer and a J-beta primer mix. Every sample gave at least 3 million paired-end reads containing CDR3. One entry per CDR3 protein, called by TCRdb with MiXCR from the 5' RACE reads. The profile covers 650,000 to 1,000,000 distinct CDR3 sequences, with around 34% appearing a single time and about an eighth taken by the ten largest. V was pared by 5 bases and J by 5 bases, with 14 bases between. The V gene's germline CDR1 is SGHTA and CDR2 FQGNSA. This CDR3 has 14 amino acids.

The sequence came from a man aged 18 to 35 in good health. V and J are TRBV7-2 and TRBJ2-3, with D maybe TRBD1 (5 bases). The specimen sequenced was blood. CDR3 nucleotides: TGTGCCAGCAGCGGGCAGGGAAGGCGAGATACGCAGTATTTT. It is translated as CASSGQGRRDTQYF. Full variable domain (rest looked up from reference TRBV7-2 and TRBJ2-3): GAGVSQSPSNKVTEKGKDVELRCDPISGHTALYWYRQSLGQGLEFLIYFQGNSAPDKSGLPSDRFSAERTGGSVSTLTIQRTQQEDSAVYLCASSGQGRRDTQYFGPGTRLTVL.